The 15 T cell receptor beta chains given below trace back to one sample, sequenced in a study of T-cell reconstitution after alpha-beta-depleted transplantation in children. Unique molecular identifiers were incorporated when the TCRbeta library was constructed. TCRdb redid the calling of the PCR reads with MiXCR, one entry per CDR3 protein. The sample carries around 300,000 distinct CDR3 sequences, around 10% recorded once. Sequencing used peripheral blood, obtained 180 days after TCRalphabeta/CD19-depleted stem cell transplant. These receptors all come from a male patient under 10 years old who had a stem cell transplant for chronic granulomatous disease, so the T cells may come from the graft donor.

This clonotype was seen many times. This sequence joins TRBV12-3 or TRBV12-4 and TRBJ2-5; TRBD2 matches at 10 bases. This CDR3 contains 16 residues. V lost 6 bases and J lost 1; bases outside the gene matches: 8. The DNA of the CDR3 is TGTGCCAGCAGCCTTCAACTAGCGGGGCTCCAAGAGACCCAGTACTTC. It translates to CASSLQLAGLQETQYF.

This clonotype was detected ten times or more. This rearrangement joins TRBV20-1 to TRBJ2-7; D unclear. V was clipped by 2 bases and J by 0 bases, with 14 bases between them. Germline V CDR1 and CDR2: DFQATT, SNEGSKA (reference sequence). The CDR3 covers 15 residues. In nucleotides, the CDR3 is TGCAGTGCTAGACACCCTTTCGGGTCCTCCTACGAGCAGTACTTC. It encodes CSARHPFGSSYEQYF.

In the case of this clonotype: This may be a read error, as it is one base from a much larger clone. The CDR3 region is CSVGVPVASTGELFF. The CDR3 DNA reads TGCAGCGTTGGAGTACCGGTGGCATCGACCGGGGAGCTGTTTTTT. This chain uses TRBV29-1 with TRBJ2-2; D gene ambiguous. The CDR3 has 15 residues. Germline values: CDR1 SQVTM, CDR2 ANQGSEA. The V and J ends lost 4 bases and 5 bases respectively, with 17 bases between them.

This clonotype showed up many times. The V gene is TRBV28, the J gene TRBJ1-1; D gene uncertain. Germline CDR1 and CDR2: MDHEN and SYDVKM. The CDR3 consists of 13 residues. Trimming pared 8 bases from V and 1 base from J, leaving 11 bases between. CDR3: CASGWSPNTEAFF. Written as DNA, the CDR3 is TGTGCCAGCGGTTGGTCCCCGAACACTGAAGCTTTCTTT. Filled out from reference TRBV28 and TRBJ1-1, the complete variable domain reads DVKVTQSSRYLVKRTGEKVFLECVQDMDHENMFWYRQDPGLGLRLIYFSYDVKMKEKGDIPEGYSVSREKKERFSLILESASTNQTSMYLCASGWSPNTEAFFGQGTRLTVV.

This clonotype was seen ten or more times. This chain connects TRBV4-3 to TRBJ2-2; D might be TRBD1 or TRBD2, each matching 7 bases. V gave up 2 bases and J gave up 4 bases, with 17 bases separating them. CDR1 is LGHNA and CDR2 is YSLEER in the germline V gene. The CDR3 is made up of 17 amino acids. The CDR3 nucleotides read TGCGCCAGCAGCCAATCAGGGTTCAGGGGGGGCACCGGGGAGCTGTTTTTT. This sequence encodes CASSQSGFRGGTGELFF.

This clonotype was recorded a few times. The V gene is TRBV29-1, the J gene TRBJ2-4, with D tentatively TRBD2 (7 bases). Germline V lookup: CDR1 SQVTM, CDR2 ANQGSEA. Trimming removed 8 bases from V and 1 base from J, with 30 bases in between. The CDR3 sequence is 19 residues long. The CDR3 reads CSIPGEGGAKNYAKNIQYF. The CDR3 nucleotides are TGCAGCATACCCGGGGAGGGGGGCGCGAAAAATTATGCCAAAAACATTCAGTACTTC. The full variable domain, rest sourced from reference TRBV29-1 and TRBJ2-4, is SAVISQKPSRDICQRGTSLTIQCQVDSQVTMMFWYRQQPGQSLTLIATANQGSEATYESGFVIDKFPISRPNLTFSTLTVSNMSPEDSSIYLCSIPGEGGAKNYAKNIQYFGAGTRLSVL.

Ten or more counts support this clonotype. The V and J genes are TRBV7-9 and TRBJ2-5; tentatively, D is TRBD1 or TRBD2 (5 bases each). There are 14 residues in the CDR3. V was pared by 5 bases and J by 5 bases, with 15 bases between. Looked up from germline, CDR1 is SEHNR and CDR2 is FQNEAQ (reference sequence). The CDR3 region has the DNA TGTGCCAGCAGCCCCCGGGACGGCAAGGAGACCCAGTACTTC. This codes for CASSPRDGKETQYF.

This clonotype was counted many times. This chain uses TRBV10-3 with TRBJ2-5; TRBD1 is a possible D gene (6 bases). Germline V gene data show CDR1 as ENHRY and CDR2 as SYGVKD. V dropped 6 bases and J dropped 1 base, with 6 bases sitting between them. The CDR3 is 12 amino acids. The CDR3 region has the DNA TGTGCCATCAGGGACAGCCAAGAGACCCAGTACTTC. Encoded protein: CAIRDSQETQYF.

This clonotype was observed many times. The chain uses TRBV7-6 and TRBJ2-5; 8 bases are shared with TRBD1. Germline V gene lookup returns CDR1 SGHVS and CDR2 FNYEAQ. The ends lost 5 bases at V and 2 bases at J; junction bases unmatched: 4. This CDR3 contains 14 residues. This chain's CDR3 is CASSLRGRQETQYF. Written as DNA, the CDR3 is TGTGCCAGCAGCCTCAGGGGGCGTCAAGAGACCCAGTACTTC.

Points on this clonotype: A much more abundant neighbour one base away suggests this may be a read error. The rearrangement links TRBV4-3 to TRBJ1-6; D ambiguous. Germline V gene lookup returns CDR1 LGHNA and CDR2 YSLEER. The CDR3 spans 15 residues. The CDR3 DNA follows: TGCGCCAGCTGCCAAGACGCGGGATTAAATTCACCCCTCCACTTT. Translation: CASCQDAGLNSPLHF.

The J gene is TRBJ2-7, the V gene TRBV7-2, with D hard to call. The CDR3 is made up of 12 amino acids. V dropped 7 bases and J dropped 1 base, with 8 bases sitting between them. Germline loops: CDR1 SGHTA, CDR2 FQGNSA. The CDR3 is CASNLRSYEQYF. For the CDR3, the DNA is TGTGCCAGCAACTTGCGGTCCTACGAGCAGTACTTC.

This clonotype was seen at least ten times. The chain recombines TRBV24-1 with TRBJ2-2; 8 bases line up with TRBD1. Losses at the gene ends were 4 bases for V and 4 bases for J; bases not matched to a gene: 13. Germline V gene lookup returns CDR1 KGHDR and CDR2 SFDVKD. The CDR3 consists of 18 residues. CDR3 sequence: CATSDRDRTPIGTGELFF. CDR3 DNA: TGTGCCACCAGTGACCGGGACAGGACACCAATCGGCACCGGGGAGCTGTTTTTT.

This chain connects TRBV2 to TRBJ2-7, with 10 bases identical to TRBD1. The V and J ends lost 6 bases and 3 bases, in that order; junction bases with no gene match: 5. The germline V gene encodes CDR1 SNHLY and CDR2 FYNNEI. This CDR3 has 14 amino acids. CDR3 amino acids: CASSVRTGGYEQYF. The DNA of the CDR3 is TGTGCCAGCAGCGTTAGGACAGGGGGCTACGAGCAGTACTTC.

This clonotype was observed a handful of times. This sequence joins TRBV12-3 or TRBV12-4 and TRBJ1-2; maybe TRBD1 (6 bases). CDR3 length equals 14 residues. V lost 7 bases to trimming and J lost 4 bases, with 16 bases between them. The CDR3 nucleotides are TGTGCCAGCACTACTCAGGGGACGAGCTATGGCTACACCTTC. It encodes CASTTQGTSYGYTF.

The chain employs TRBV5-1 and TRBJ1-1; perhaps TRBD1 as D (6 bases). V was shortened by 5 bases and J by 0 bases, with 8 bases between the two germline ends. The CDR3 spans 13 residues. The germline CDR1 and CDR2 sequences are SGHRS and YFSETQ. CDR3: CASRDRMNTEAFF. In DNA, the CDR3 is TGCGCCAGCAGGGACAGAATGAACACTGAAGCTTTCTTT.